This TCR beta chain was documented in a study of blood T cell repertoires in COVID-19. There are 14 residues in the CDR3. Germline CDR1 and CDR2: SNHLY and FYNNEI. V dropped 3 bases and J dropped 4 bases, with 12 bases sitting between them. The protocol was immunoSEQ multiplex PCR, while the TCRdb copy is restricted to in-frame clones and leaves out a portion. The table shows approximately 100,000 clones, with 85% to 90% occurring only once. The chain has TRBV2 and TRBJ1-1; D may be TRBD1 (5 bases). The source of this sequence is a woman older than 75 with acute or convalescent COVID-19. Source material: peripheral blood. The CDR3 protein is CASSDSGGFTEAFF. CDR3 nucleotide sequence: TGTGCCAGCAGTGATTCGGGGGGGTTCACTGAAGCTTTCTTT.